What follows are 30 T cell receptor beta chains derived from one specimen sequenced in a study of shared T cell receptors in the human thymus (dated by TCRdb to the early 2020s). The library was prepared using the immunoSEQ multiplex PCR assay. The table comes from immuneACCESS by way of TCRdb, which keeps in-frame sequences with V and J called. Part of the clones is missing from these tables; in studies checked, under half for an unresolved V gene and the rest for unknown reasons. The sample table records roughly 500,000 clones; about 84% of these occur just once. The top ten clones comprise around 0.012% of the sample. The same data also went into a second study, on human thymus T cells.

Sequenced: thymocytes. The receptor set was obtained from a boy under three years old with a congenital heart defect. Donor details come from another sample of the same person, matched by shared clones.

The chain joins TRBV10-1 to TRBJ2-7; 9 nucleotides agree with TRBD2. The CDR3 sequence is 14 residues long. Germline V gives CDR1 WNHNN, CDR2 SYGVQD (reference sequence). The J segment lost 7 bases and the V segment lost 8 bases, leaving 12 bases of the junction unmatched. In DNA form, the CDR3 reads TGCGCCAGCCCTCTGTGGCGGGAGGGGTGGGAGCAGTACTTC. It encodes CASPLWREGWEQYF.

The V gene is TRBV2, the J gene TRBJ2-1; the match to TRBD1 covers 8 bases. Germline values: CDR1 SNHLY, CDR2 FYNNEI. The V gene end was trimmed by 6 bases and the J gene end by 5 bases; junction bases not matched to a gene: 12. This CDR3 is 16 amino acids long. CDR3 loop: CASSHGQGGTDNEQFF. CDR3 nucleotide sequence: TGTGCCAGCAGCCACGGACAGGGTGGGACGGACAATGAGCAGTTCTTC.

The rearrangement joins TRBV5-1 to TRBJ2-3; no firm D call. CDR1 is SGHRS, CDR2 YFSETQ, per germline. The CDR3 is 15 amino acids. The V end lost 4 bases, the J end lost 2 bases, and 14 bases lay between the germline ends. CDR3 in DNA: TGCGCCAGCAGCCCGGAGACTGCGACCACAGATACGCAGTATTTT. It encodes CASSPETATTDTQYF. Based on the CDR3 plus reference TRBV5-1 and TRBJ2-3, the full variable domain is KAGVTQTPRYLIKTRGQQVTLSCSPISGHRSVSWYQQTPGQGLQFLFEYFSETQRNKGNFPGRFSGRQFSNSRSEMNVSTLELGDSALYLCASSPETATTDTQYFGPGTRLTVL.

J is TRBJ2-7 and V is TRBV30, with TRBD2 as a possible D gene (6 bases). There are 19 residues in the CDR3. Trimming pared 3 bases from V and 5 bases from J, leaving 32 bases between. From germline, CDR1 is GTSNPN and CDR2 SVGIG (reference sequence). CDR3 loop: CAWSRIPRVGGPPRNEQYF. CDR3 DNA sequence: TGTGCCTGGAGCCGAATCCCCCGGGTGGGAGGCCCTCCTCGCAACGAGCAGTACTTC.

The chain employs TRBV4-3 and TRBJ2-7; the D is unclear. V was shortened by 0 bases and J by 5 bases, with 11 bases between the two germline ends. CDR3 size: 14 residues. Germline V gene lookup returns CDR1 LGHNA and CDR2 YSLEER. CDR3 nucleotide sequence: TGCGCCAGCAGCCAAGAAAGTGGAGAGGACGAGCAGTACTTC. The encoded protein is CASSQESGEDEQYF.

This clone is a singleton in its sample. This sequence joins TRBV28 and TRBJ2-7; TRBD2 is a possible D gene (7 bases). The germline gives CDR1 MDHEN, CDR2 SYDVKM. CDR3 length: 15 amino acids. Trimming shortened V by 7 bases and J by 6 bases, and 22 bases separated the two germline ends. DNA for the CDR3: TGTGCCAGCACCTTTTACTCTCGAGGGGGGGGCGAGCAGTACTTC. This gives the protein CASTFYSRGGGEQYF.

The V and J genes are TRBV19 and TRBJ1-2, with 7 bases lining up with TRBD1. V shed 6 bases, J shed 5 bases, and the junction held 18 bases outside the gene matches. The CDR3 is 17 amino acids. In germline, CDR1 is LNHDA, CDR2 SQIVND (reference sequence). Here the CDR3 DNA reads TGTGCCAGTAGGGCCTCCCGGGAGGGGGCGCGGACTTATGGCTACACCTTC. Its protein product is CASRASREGARTYGYTF.

The J gene is TRBJ2-7, the V gene TRBV11-2; the match to TRBD2 covers 10 bases. CDR1 and CDR2 from the germline V gene are SGHAT and FQNNGV. J was trimmed by 6 bases and V by 1 base; bases with no gene match: 6. This CDR3 comprises 15 residues. The CDR3 protein is CASSLVLAGDREQYF. Here the CDR3 DNA reads TGTGCCAGCAGCTTAGTTCTAGCGGGAGATCGCGAGCAGTACTTC.

CDR3 residues: CASGASPFDSNQPQHF. As DNA, the CDR3 is TGTGCCAGCGGGGCCTCCCCTTTCGATAGCAATCAGCCCCAGCATTTT. The V gene is TRBV2, the J gene TRBJ1-5, with D possibly TRBD1 on 5 matching bases. Trimming cost V 8 bases and J 0 bases, with 17 bases left between them. The germline gives CDR1 SNHLY, CDR2 FYNNEI. This CDR3 has 16 residues. Looking up the rest from reference TRBV2 and TRBJ1-5 gives the full variable domain: EPEVTQTPSHQVTQMGQEVILRCVPISNHLYFYWYRQILGQKVEFLVSFYNNEISEKSEIFDDQFSVERPDGSNFTLKIRSTKLEDSAMYFCASGASPFDSNQPQHFGDGTRLSIL.

This clone was recorded a few times. This sequence joins TRBV7-9 and TRBJ1-2, with D possibly matching TRBD1 (5 bases). The V end was cut by 5 bases, the J end by 2 bases, with 12 bases between. The CDR3 is 14 residues long. CDR1 SEHNR and CDR2 FQNEAQ come from the germline V gene (reference sequence). For the CDR3, the DNA is TGTGCCAGCAGCCGCCCGACAGCCAACTATGGCTACACCTTC. Its translation is CASSRPTANYGYTF.

With respect to this clone: The junction shows a germline mismatch at one end, possibly a read error. This chain uses TRBV5-6 with TRBJ2-5; the D gene is possibly TRBD2 (5 bases). This CDR3 is 16 amino acids long. The germline gives CDR1 SGHDT, CDR2 YYEEEE. The CDR3 bases are TGTGCCAGCAGCTTCCTAGCCATGAGCCACCAGGAGACCCAGTACTTC. The encoded protein is CASSFLAMSHQETQYF.

This chain joins TRBV25-1 and TRBJ2-7; 8 bases align to TRBD1. V shed 5 bases, J shed 2 bases, and the junction held 11 bases outside the gene matches. Germline CDR1 MGHDK, CDR2 SYGVNS. This CDR3 comprises 16 residues. CDR3: CASSPPGTGGTYEQYF. CDR3 bases: TGTGCCAGCAGTCCACCCGGGACAGGTGGGACCTACGAGCAGTACTTC.

This chain joins TRBV2 and TRBJ2-1; tentative D call: TRBD2 (5 bases). Trimming pared 2 bases from V and 4 bases from J, leaving 15 bases between. The length of the CDR3 is 16 residues. Germline CDR1 reads SNHLY; CDR2 reads FYNNEI. CDR3 protein: CASSELVTRRYNEQFF. The DNA of the CDR3 is TGTGCCAGCAGTGAACTGGTAACTAGAAGGTACAATGAGCAGTTCTTC.

The rearrangement links TRBV6-5 to TRBJ2-7, with TRBD2 matching 7 bases. V was pared by 5 bases and J by 7 bases, with 8 bases of the junction left unmatched. The CDR3 has 13 residues. The germline V gene has CDR1 MNHEY and CDR2 SVGAGI. The CDR3 protein is CASSPSVGGEQYF. The CDR3 coding sequence is TGTGCCAGCAGTCCCTCGGTGGGGGGGGAGCAGTACTTC.

This clone was seen a single time. The J gene is TRBJ2-7, the V gene TRBV6-6, with 9 bases lining up with TRBD1. The CDR3 length is 14 residues. J lost 5 bases, V lost 0 bases, and 2 bases had no gene match. The V gene's germline CDR1 is MNHNY and CDR2 SVGAGI (reference sequence). In DNA form, the CDR3 reads TGTGCCAGCAGTTACTCAGACAGGGGGAACGAGCAGTACTTC. It is translated as CASSYSDRGNEQYF.

The chain links TRBV5-1 to TRBJ2-3; a possible D gene is TRBD1 (6 bases). The CDR3 consists of 14 residues. V was pared by 3 bases and J by 5 bases, with 13 bases between. Germline CDR1 is SGHRS and CDR2 is YFSETQ. The CDR3 loop is CASSSPGAGDTQYF. The CDR3 DNA reads TGCGCCAGCAGCTCGCCAGGGGCCGGAGATACGCAGTATTTT.

The chain couples TRBV19 to TRBJ1-1; 9 nucleotides align to TRBD1. The V gene end was trimmed by 0 bases and the J gene end by 2 bases; junction bases not matched to a gene: 4. The CDR3 is made up of 16 amino acids. Germline V gene data show CDR1 as LNHDA and CDR2 as SQIVND (reference sequence). The CDR3 sequence: CASSIDRTGDNTEAFF. For the CDR3, the DNA is TGTGCCAGTAGTATAGATCGGACAGGGGATAACACTGAAGCTTTCTTT. Full variable domain (remainder filled in from reference TRBV19 and TRBJ1-1): DGGITQSPKYLFRKEGQNVTLSCEQNLNHDAMYWYRQDPGQGLRLIYYSQIVNDFQKGDIAEGYSVSREKKESFPLTVTSAQKNPTAFYLCASSIDRTGDNTEAFFGQGTRLTVV.

Concerning this clone itself: This is likely a read error, given that the CDR3 carries no conserved phenylalanine or tryptophan at its end. The CDR3 loop is CAWRSEALVEQYL. In nucleotides, the CDR3 is TGTGCCTGGAGGTCAGAGGCGTTGGTCGAGCAGTACCTC. The chain employs TRBV30 and TRBJ2-7, with no clear D. CDR1 is GTSNPN, CDR2 SVGIG, per germline (reference sequence). V shed 3 bases and J shed 6 bases, with 15 bases lying between them. The CDR3 contains 13 residues.

This sequence joins TRBV7-6 and TRBJ2-1, with D possibly TRBD1 on 6 matching bases. V lost 3 bases to trimming and J lost 0 bases, with 21 bases between them. The CDR3 contains 19 residues. Looked up from germline, CDR1 is SGHVS and CDR2 is FNYEAQ. The CDR3 sequence: CASSFTTGPRFNSYNEQFF. CDR3 in DNA: TGTGCCAGCAGCTTCACAACAGGGCCCCGTTTTAACTCCTACAATGAGCAGTTCTTC.

The V and J genes are TRBV7-6 and TRBJ2-7, with 14 bases matching TRBD2. The CDR3 loop spans 18 amino acids. V gave up 5 bases and J gave up 1 base; unmatched junction bases: 10. Germline values: CDR1 SGHVS, CDR2 FNYEAQ. CDR3 nucleotides: TGTGCCAGCAGCCTGGGACTAGCGGGAGAGGTCGGGTCCTACGAGCAGTACTTC. This encodes CASSLGLAGEVGSYEQYF. Variable domain in full (rest from reference TRBV7-6 and TRBJ2-7): GAGVSQSPRYKVTKRGQDVALRCDPISGHVSLYWYRQALGQGPEFLTYFNYEAQQDKSGLPNDRFSAERPEGSISTLTIQRTEQRDSAMYRCASSLGLAGEVGSYEQYFGPGTRLTVT.

The chain uses TRBV6-1 and TRBJ2-7, with D possibly matching TRBD2 (5 bases). The CDR3 covers 16 residues. Trimming stripped 0 bases from V and 4 bases from J, with 16 bases between. Germline lookup yields CDR1 MNHNS and CDR2 SASEGT. CDR3 sequence: CASSEAHEGGPYEQYF. The CDR3 DNA sequence: TGTGCCAGCAGTGAAGCCCACGAGGGCGGACCTTACGAGCAGTACTTC.

The chain employs TRBV27 and TRBJ1-4; D is undetermined. The V gene's germline CDR1 is MNHEY and CDR2 SMNVEV (reference sequence). The CDR3 loop spans 15 amino acids. Trimming cost V 2 bases and J 8 bases, with 15 bases left between them. The CDR3 region is CASSLERATMEKLFF. The CDR3 region has the DNA TGTGCCAGCAGTTTAGAGCGGGCTACGATGGAAAAACTGTTTTTT.

The chain recombines TRBV19 with TRBJ2-4, with TRBD2 matching 8 bases. V lost 5 bases, J lost 0 bases, and 9 bases stayed unmatched. Germline CDR1 is LNHDA and CDR2 is SQIVND (reference sequence). The length of the CDR3 is 17 residues. Here the CDR3 reads CASSLPSGSEAKNIQYF. For the CDR3, the DNA is TGTGCCAGTAGTTTACCAAGCGGGAGCGAAGCCAAAAACATTCAGTACTTC.

The chain carries TRBV2 and TRBJ2-1; a weak D match, TRBD2 (5 bases). The CDR3 extends over 13 amino acids. Germline loops: CDR1 SNHLY, CDR2 FYNNEI. V was cut by 8 bases and J by 5 bases, with 13 bases left in between. The CDR3 DNA follows: TGTGCCAGCCCGGTAGGGCGGGACAATGAGCAGTTCTTC. It yields the protein CASPVGRDNEQFF.

The chain uses TRBV18 and TRBJ2-2; weak D call: TRBD1 (5 bases). There are 15 residues in the CDR3. V was trimmed by 3 bases and J by 6 bases, leaving 14 bases between them. Germline CDR1 KGHSH, CDR2 LQKENI. This CDR3 reads CASSPDSAQAGELFF. The CDR3 DNA reads TGTGCCAGCTCACCCGACAGTGCGCAAGCCGGGGAGCTGTTTTTT.

The rearrangement joins TRBV10-3 to TRBJ2-3, with 10 bases matching TRBD2. The ends lost 2 bases at V and 2 bases at J; junction bases unmatched: 7. Germline V lookup: CDR1 ENHRY, CDR2 SYGVKD. CDR3 length: 17 residues. In nucleotides, the CDR3 is TGTGCCATCAGTGAGATCAGCGGGAGGGCCTTCACAGATACGCAGTATTTT. Protein product: CAISEISGRAFTDTQYF.

The chain uses TRBV27 and TRBJ2-5, with D unresolved. The CDR3 spans 16 residues. Germline lookup yields CDR1 MNHEY and CDR2 SMNVEV (reference sequence). V was shortened by 0 bases and J by 2 bases, with 13 bases between the two germline ends. CDR3 sequence: CASSLSSEYRQETQYF. As DNA, the CDR3 is TGTGCCAGCAGTTTATCGAGCGAGTATAGGCAAGAGACCCAGTACTTC.

The rearrangement uses TRBV5-1 and TRBJ2-7; tentative D call: TRBD2 (6 bases). The CDR3 is 17 residues long. V was shortened by 1 base and J by 3 bases, with 20 bases between the two germline ends. Germline values: CDR1 SGHRS, CDR2 YFSETQ. The CDR3 loop reads CASSLSTSSPSRYEQYF. The CDR3 bases are TGCGCCAGCAGCTTGTCGACTAGTTCCCCATCGCGCTACGAGCAGTACTTC. Using reference TRBV5-1 and TRBJ2-7 for the parts outside the CDR3, the full variable domain is KAGVTQTPRYLIKTRGQQVTLSCSPISGHRSVSWYQQTPGQGLQFLFEYFSETQRNKGNFPGRFSGRQFSNSRSEMNVSTLELGDSALYLCASSLSTSSPSRYEQYFGPGTRLTVT.

Details on this clone: At one end the junction does not follow the germline gene, possibly because of a read error. The chain uses TRBV7-6 and TRBJ1-5; D may be TRBD1 (6 bases). This CDR3 comprises 13 residues. Germline lookup yields CDR1 SGHVS and CDR2 FNYEAQ. CDR3 bases: TGTGCCAGCAGCTCGGACAGCAGTCAGCCCCAGCATTTT. As protein: CASSSDSSQPQHF.

The V gene is TRBV5-6, the J gene TRBJ2-1; 11 nucleotides agree with TRBD2. The CDR3 covers 18 residues. J was trimmed by 4 bases and V by 3 bases; bases with no gene match: 12. Germline V gene sequence: CDR1 SGHDT, CDR2 YYEEEE. The CDR3 loop is CASSSELAGEASYNEQFF. The CDR3 DNA follows: TGTGCCAGCAGCTCGGAACTAGCGGGAGAAGCGAGTTACAATGAGCAGTTCTTC.